This TCR beta chain is drawn from a study of shared clonotypes between healthy human individuals. General study results and limits: When compared with the clonotypes that were shared by all four sorted-subset donors, the non-shared clonotypes turned out to have lower generation probabilities.

Assay used: immunoSEQ multiplex PCR; TCRdb lists only in-frame clones, some missing. The sample gives 2 million to 2.5 million clones, about 92% of which show up once; 0.39% is in the top ten. Comment on this clone: What it binds is unknown.

Trimming took off 5 bases at V and 0 bases at J, with 14 bases between the two ends. Germline assignment: CDR1 SGHRS and CDR2 YFSETQ. This CDR3 has 15 amino acids. The rearrangement joins TRBV5-1 to TRBJ2-5; no definite D call. The clonotype was recovered from a man between 18 and 35 years old in good health. Some clones in this sample may be carry-over from other donors' samples. The sequenced sample consisted of naive CD4+ T cells from PBMCs. Indicated subset: CD45RA+ positively selected. Written as DNA, the CDR3 is TGCGCCAGCAGTTTAGCCCTCTGGGACCAAGAGACCCAGTACTTC. Amino acids: CASSLALWDQETQYF.